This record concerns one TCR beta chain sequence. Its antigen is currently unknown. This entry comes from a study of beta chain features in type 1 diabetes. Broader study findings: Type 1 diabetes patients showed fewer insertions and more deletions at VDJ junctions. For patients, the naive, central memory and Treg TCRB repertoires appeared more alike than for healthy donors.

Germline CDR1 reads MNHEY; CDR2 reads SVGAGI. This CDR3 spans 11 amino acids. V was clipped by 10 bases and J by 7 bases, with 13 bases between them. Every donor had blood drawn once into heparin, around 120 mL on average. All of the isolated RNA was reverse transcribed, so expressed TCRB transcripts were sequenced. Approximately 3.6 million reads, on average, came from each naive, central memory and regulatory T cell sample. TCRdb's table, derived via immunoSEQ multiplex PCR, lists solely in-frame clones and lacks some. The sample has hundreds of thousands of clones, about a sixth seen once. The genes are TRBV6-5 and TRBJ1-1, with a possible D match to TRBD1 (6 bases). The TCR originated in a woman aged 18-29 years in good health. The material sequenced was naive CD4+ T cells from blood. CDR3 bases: TGTGCCACCGGGCAGGGGATTGAAGCTTTCTTT. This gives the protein CATGQGIEAFF.